This T cell receptor beta chain was found in a study of T cell clones after liver transplantation. Whole-study results and caveats: In most of the 8 subjects, circulating graft-donor-reactive CD4 TCRbeta sequences fell significantly after transplant. Rather than being deleted, graft donor-reactive T cells may have moved into the graft.

Sequencing used immunoSEQ multiplex PCR; TCRdb keeps in-frame clones, though not all of them. The data contain around 80,000 clones, 82% of them seen just once; the ten biggest clones take up approximately 0.45%. As regards this clone: The antigen is undetermined.

Trimming pared 2 bases from V and 4 bases from J, leaving 25 bases between. Germline CDR1 is SGHTA and CDR2 is FQGTGA. The CDR3 totals 19 residues. The V and J genes are TRBV7-3 and TRBJ2-3; TRBD1 is a possible D gene (5 bases). The receptor was derived from a human patient who received a liver transplant. Among the T cells, some may be from the graft donor. The sample in question was CD4+ T cells from blood, obtained approximately 45 months after liver transplant. The CDR3 DNA sequence: TGTGCCAGCAGCTTATTGAGTAGGAAGGGGCTTAAGTTAGCAGATACGCAGTATTTT. As protein: CASSLLSRKGLKLADTQYF. Using reference TRBV7-3 and TRBJ2-3 for the parts outside the CDR3, the full variable domain is GAGVSQTPSNKVTEKGKYVELRCDPISGHTALYWYRQSLGQGPEFLIYFQGTGAADDSGLPNDRFFAVRPEGSVSTLKIQRTERGDSAVYLCASSLLSRKGLKLADTQYFGPGTRLTVL.